The 8 T cell receptor beta chains given below trace back to one sample, sequenced in a study of early T cells in non-severe SARS-CoV-2 infection. MiXCR, run by TCRdb on the 5' RACE reads, gives a single entry per CDR3 protein. The table lists 70,000 to 85,000 distinct CDR3 sequences, about 12% of them singletons. The source was whole blood, collected at baseline. These TCRs come from an adult who was a healthcare worker with PCR-confirmed SARS-CoV-2 infection or an uninfected control (not recorded which). The donor label of this sample is uncertain.

This clonotype appeared many times. V usage is TRBV30 and J usage is TRBJ1-2; D is perhaps TRBD1 (5 bases). The V end lost 2 bases, the J end lost 0 bases, and 16 bases lay between the germline ends. CDR3 size: 16 residues. Germline V gene lookup returns CDR1 GTSNPN and CDR2 SVGIG (reference sequence). DNA for the CDR3: TGTGCCTGGAGTCCCCTACGGACATTAGCTAACTATGGCTACACCTTC. It codes for CAWSPLRTLANYGYTF.

Only a few counts were recorded for this clonotype. The genes are TRBV20-1 and TRBJ1-2, with 8 positions matching TRBD1. The CDR3 extends over 14 amino acids. From germline, CDR1 is DFQATT and CDR2 SNEGSKA (reference sequence). The trim removed 5 bases at V and 5 bases at J, leaving 10 bases unmatched. CDR3 sequence reads: CSAVETGVDYGYTF. CDR3 nucleotide sequence: TGCAGTGCTGTGGAGACAGGGGTGGATTATGGCTACACCTTC.

This clonotype was picked up a small number of times. This chain joins TRBV27 and TRBJ1-2; D gene ambiguous. The CDR3 is 17 residues long. Germline assignment: CDR1 MNHEY and CDR2 SMNVEV (reference sequence). Trimming stripped 5 bases from V and 2 bases from J, with 21 bases between. The CDR3, as DNA: TGTGCCAGCAGTCCCTATATGGGGTTGATAGCCAACTATGGCTACACCTTC. Protein: CASSPYMGLIANYGYTF.

This clonotype was observed a handful of times. The chain links TRBV7-9 to TRBJ1-3; D is possibly TRBD1 (6 bases). CDR3 length: 15 residues. V lost 3 bases and J 6 bases, leaving 15 bases between the germline ends. Germline values: CDR1 SEHNR, CDR2 FQNEAQ (reference sequence). The CDR3 here is CASSLFGTPANTIYF. The CDR3 region has the DNA TGTGCCAGCAGCTTGTTCGGGACACCAGCAAACACCATATATTTT.

The sample holds a few counts of this clonotype. The rearrangement links TRBV6-5 to TRBJ2-1; the D is unclear. Trimming removed 0 bases at V and 7 bases at J, with 10 bases between. Germline V gene data show CDR1 as MNHEY and CDR2 as SVGAGI. The length of the CDR3 is 14 residues. This CDR3 reads CASSYSASTNEQFF. The CDR3 DNA sequence: TGTGCCAGCAGTTACTCCGCTAGTACGAATGAGCAGTTCTTC.

This clonotype was observed many times. This sequence joins TRBV30 and TRBJ2-3, with 12 positions matching TRBD2. Looked up from germline, CDR1 is GTSNPN and CDR2 is SVGIG (reference sequence). V lost 7 bases, J lost 0 bases, and 8 bases stayed unmatched. This CDR3 comprises 16 residues. The CDR3 sequence: CAFGLAGFFSTDTQYF. In DNA, the CDR3 is TGTGCCTTTGGACTAGCGGGGTTTTTTAGCACAGATACGCAGTATTTT.

The V and J genes are TRBV7-2 and TRBJ2-7, with D uncertain. The CDR3 covers 12 residues. Per the germline V gene, CDR1 is SGHTA and CDR2 is FQGNSA. V was clipped by 1 base and J by 5 bases, with 6 bases between them. CDR3 DNA sequence: TGTGCCAGCAGCTTAGATACTGACGAGCAGTACTTC. Translation: CASSLDTDEQYF.

V and J are TRBV7-9 and TRBJ2-1, with D maybe TRBD2 (6 bases). Germline-derived CDR1 and CDR2 are SEHNR and FQNEAQ (reference sequence). CDR3 length: 14 amino acids. V shed 6 bases and J shed 5 bases, with 14 bases lying between them. CDR3 DNA: TGTGCCAGCAGGACGGGCGGGGTAAACAATGAGCAGTTCTTC. It specifies CASRTGGVNNEQFF. Supplemented by reference TRBV7-9 and TRBJ2-1, the full variable domain reads DTGVSQNPRHKITKRGQNVTFRCDPISEHNRLYWYRQTLGQGPEFLTYFQNEAQLEKSRLLSDRFSAERPKGSFSTLEIQRTEQGDSAMYLCASRTGGVNNEQFFGPGTRLTVL.